This T cell receptor beta chain originates from a study of cytomegalovirus exposure and HLA in healthy donors. The CDR3 is 14 residues long. V dropped 5 bases and J dropped 1 base, with 11 bases sitting between them. Germline CDR1 is MDHEN and CDR2 is SYDVKM. The PCR ran on 60 Vbeta and 13 Jbeta primers. Libraries were prepared by immunoSEQ multiplex PCR; TCRdb keeps only in-frame clonotypes and omits some of them. The data contain 30,000 to 40,000 clones, around 70% of them singletons. The chain combines TRBV28 with TRBJ1-2; D unclear. Source material: PBMCs. The sequence derives from a man aged 35-49 years in good health and CMV-seropositive. In nucleotides, the CDR3 is TGTGCCAGCAGTCCCAACTCTAATAACTATGGCTACACCTTC. It translates to CASSPNSNNYGYTF.